This entry features one T cell receptor beta chain sequence. No antigen is known for it. It has no much larger one-base neighbor in the sample; base qualities were not kept. This entry belongs to a study of blood T cell dynamics during melanoma immunotherapy (dated by TCRdb to the early 2020s). About the investigation overall: Patients with metastatic melanoma were treated with first-line pembrolizumab or nivolumab plus ipilimumab as standard of care in the United Kingdom. The training cohort was made up of consecutive patients, while a further independent group of patients from the same centre was pooled to form an external validation set. To identify early correlates of response, the study profiled peripheral T cell receptor repertoires in patients with metastatic melanoma before and after one cycle of checkpoint inhibitor therapy. What the research found in general, with its limitations: The relatively small sample size was acknowledged as a potential limitation on generalization of the results. A bifurcated reorganization of the PBMC repertoire at W3, with increased clonality or increased diversity, was observed in patients who later achieved disease control, unlike in progressors. The study was unable to establish whether the T cell clones driving the repertoire changes were melanoma-specific or instead reflected general immune activation.

Every bulk PBMC sample was loaded with the same fixed amount of 350 ng of DNA. TCR beta CDR3 sequences were amplified from genomic DNA with the immunoSEQ TCRb Assay kit following manufacturer instructions. The KAPA Library Quantification Kit for Illumina platforms was used to quantify pooled libraries by qPCR. Pooled libraries were sequenced on an Illumina NextSeq 500, clustered at roughly 0.6-1.1 pM. Per the source publication's procedure: TCR data were analyzed using immunoSEQ ANALYZER and the R LymphoSeq package. A rearrangement efficiency score was calculated as productive divided by the sum of productive and non-productive CDR3 sequences. Clonality was measured with the Gini coefficient and diversity with the Renyi index at alpha=1, and both measures were compared pairwise between timepoints within each patient. In LymphoSeq, clonal relatedness was computed using an edit distance of 3, and repertoire similarity was computed using the Bhattacharyya coefficient. Linear discriminant analysis on week-3 changes in clonality and diversity was built with the R MASS and caret packages to classify response. Drawn from immuneACCESS, this table holds only the in-frame rearrangements with V and J called that TCRdb kept. Clones are partly lost; checked studies trace under half to an unresolved V gene and leave the rest unexplained. V and J calls and clone size are as listed in that table; D and trimming were resolved from the DNA. A total of 7,500 to 10,000 clones appear in this sample, about 90% of them only once. The top ten clones comprise about 5.7% of the sample.

The CDR3 measures 13 amino acids from cysteine to phenylalanine. The retained sequence is limited to the CDR3, 39 bases, with the frame set at the first base. The V and J ends are trimmed by 2 bases and 3 bases, leaving 7 bases between them. CDR1 and CDR2 are read off the germline V gene as SNHLY and FYNNEI. The time point label here, explained by the study, means: week 3, after first cycle of checkpoint inhibitor. Blood samples were taken before treatment (T0) and at week 3 (W3), following the first cycle of checkpoint blockade. Except for two patients with rapid clinical progression, response was assessed 12 weeks after the first infusion by RECIST 1.1; disease control meant complete response, partial response or stable disease. Patients were not eligible if they had prior systemic cancer treatment, concomitant immunosuppressant therapy or synchronous other active malignancies. To track both circulating cells and T cell turnover, TCR beta was sequenced from bulk PBMC as well as from plasma cell-free DNA. PBMC were isolated from blood with Lymphoprep and SepMate tubes, followed by red cell lysis. QIAamp DNA Blood Mini kits were used to extract DNA from PBMC and sorted T cell subsets.

The sequence derives from a human donor with melanoma. The sequenced sample was blood, obtained from a patient treated with checkpoint blockade. In this chain, TRBV2 is recombined with TRBJ1-2, with no reliable assignment of the D segment. The nucleotides are TGTGCCAGCAGTGAATCGTACGACTATGGCTACACCTTC. This sequence encodes CASSESYDYGYTF.